The 23 T cell receptor beta chains below were found in one sample sequenced in a study of T cells in Graves' hyperthyroidism and ophthalmopathy. Using RNA transcripts as the source, TCR beta CDR3 regions were amplified. During a first-round RT-PCR of the TCR CDR3, the HTBI primer set was used. MiXCR, applied by TCRdb to the multiplex PCR reads, yields one record per CDR3 protein. The sample lists about 360,000 distinct CDR3 sequences; more than 15% were seen once. The sequenced material came from blood. The receptors originated from a woman between 18 and 29 years old with Graves' hyperthyroidism that later progressed to Graves' ophthalmopathy.

Concerning this clonotype itself: This may stem from a read error, because a much larger clone lies one nucleotide away. The conserved phenylalanine or tryptophan is not found at the CDR3 terminus, so this likely reflects a read error. The chain has TRBV18 and TRBJ1-1; 9 nucleotides line up with TRBD1. CDR3 length: 16 residues. V was pared by 6 bases and J by 0 bases, with 8 bases of the junction left unmatched. Germline CDR1 is KGHSH and CDR2 is LQKENI. The CDR3 is CASSPTGGGMNTEAFS. The CDR3 bases are TGTGCCAGCTCGCCGACAGGGGGGGGTATGAACACTGAAGCTTTCTCT.

This clonotype occurred many times. CDR3 protein: CASTATGSNRYEQYF. The CDR3 region has the DNA TGTGCCAGCACCGCGACAGGGTCTAATCGCTACGAGCAGTACTTC. V gene TRBV28 combines with J gene TRBJ2-7; 7 nucleotides agree with TRBD1. In germline, CDR1 is MDHEN, CDR2 SYDVKM. Trimming at V came to 7 bases and at J to 3 bases, leaving 12 bases not matched to a gene. The CDR3 has 15 amino acids.

There are many counts of this clonotype. This chain joins TRBV11-1 and TRBJ2-7, with a tentative D call TRBD1 (5 bases). The CDR3 is made up of 15 amino acids. CDR1 and CDR2 (germline): SGHAT, FQDESV (reference sequence). The V and J ends lost 3 bases and 2 bases respectively, with 14 bases between them. CDR3 bases: TGTGCCAGCAGCTTGGTGGGGCAGAGAGCCTACGAGCAGTACTTC. Translation: CASSLVGQRAYEQYF.

This clonotype was seen ten or more times. The rearrangement joins TRBV29-1 to TRBJ1-3; D remains unclear. Trimming shortened V by 7 bases and J by 0 bases, and 7 bases separated the two germline ends. The CDR3 covers 12 residues. Germline values: CDR1 SQVTM, CDR2 ANQGSEA. The CDR3 sequence: CSASDSGNTIYF. The CDR3 DNA reads as TGCAGCGCGTCCGACTCTGGAAACACCATATATTTT.

This chain connects TRBV9 to TRBJ2-5, with 12 bases fitting TRBD1. V lost 0 bases and J lost 5; bases outside the gene matches: 2. Germline CDR1 SGDLS, CDR2 YYNGEE. The CDR3 covers 15 residues. The CDR3 sequence is CASSVGDRGLETQYF. Written as DNA, the CDR3 is TGTGCCAGCAGCGTAGGGGACAGGGGGCTGGAGACCCAGTACTTC.

This chain connects TRBV19 to TRBJ2-3; D might be TRBD1 (5 bases). V shed 6 bases and J shed 0 bases, with 7 bases lying between them. This CDR3 spans 13 amino acids. In germline, CDR1 is LNHDA, CDR2 SQIVND (reference sequence). Written as DNA, the CDR3 is TGTGCCAGTAGACAGGCTAGCACAGATACGCAGTATTTT. It is translated as CASRQASTDTQYF.

This clonotype was seen many times. CDR3 region: CASSEEGDTTYEQYF. The CDR3 nucleotides are TGTGCCAGCAGTGAAGAAGGGGATACGACCTACGAGCAGTACTTC. The chain has TRBV6-1 and TRBJ2-7; a weak D match, TRBD1 (5 bases). From germline, CDR1 is MNHNS and CDR2 SASEGT. The CDR3 totals 15 residues. The ends were cut back, 1 base at V and 2 bases at J, with 12 bases in the middle.

A few counts support this clonotype. The chain carries TRBV7-2 and TRBJ2-2; D is unresolved. This CDR3 has 16 residues. V lost 2 bases and J 3 bases, leaving 13 bases between the germline ends. Germline V gene data show CDR1 as SGHTA and CDR2 as FQGNSA. The CDR3 sequence: CASSLLGVVDTGELFF. The CDR3 bases are TGTGCCAGCAGCTTATTAGGTGTTGTGGACACCGGGGAGCTGTTTTTT.

V and J are TRBV20-1 and TRBJ2-7; tentative D call: TRBD2 (5 bases). The CDR3 has 10 residues. Trimming stripped 3 bases from V and 7 bases from J, with 7 bases between. Germline V gene data show CDR1 as DFQATT and CDR2 as SNEGSKA (reference sequence). CDR3 residues: CSASEREQYF. The CDR3 DNA reads TGCAGTGCTAGCGAGCGGGAGCAGTACTTC.

This chain joins TRBV6-1 and TRBJ1-6; D call uncertain. CDR3 size: 13 residues. In germline, CDR1 is MNHNS, CDR2 SASEGT. V lost 6 bases, J lost 7 bases, and 10 bases lay in between. The CDR3 DNA follows: TGTGCCAGCAGGCCCTTGCTCAATTCACCCCTCCACTTT. It encodes CASRPLLNSPLHF.

The chain recombines TRBV28 with TRBJ2-5; TRBD2 agrees at 12 bases. The CDR3 runs to 16 residues. V lost 6 bases and J lost 13; bases outside the gene matches: 18. The germline gives CDR1 MDHEN, CDR2 SYDVKM. CDR3 loop: CASSPLAGGLQSARYF. The CDR3 region has the DNA TGTGCCAGCAGCCCTCTAGCGGGAGGGCTTCAAAGCGCCCGGTACTTC.

Remarks on this clonotype: Given a much more abundant clone one base away, this may be a read error. V and J are TRBV12-3 or TRBV12-4 and TRBJ2-3; 8 positions agree with TRBD2. The CDR3 extends over 16 amino acids. V shed 5 bases, J shed 4 bases, and the junction held 11 bases outside the gene matches. Here the CDR3 DNA reads TGTGCCAGCAGTCCAAGAGTAGCGGGACCTCCAGATACGCAGTATTTT. This encodes CASSPRVAGPPDTQYF.

The V and J genes are TRBV11-3 and TRBJ2-1; 8 positions agree with TRBD1. This CDR3 comprises 16 residues. V was clipped by 1 base and J by 8 bases; unmatched bases: 10. Germline assignment: CDR1 SGHNT and CDR2 YENEEA. CDR3 in amino acids: CASSLGSGGWGDEQFF. For the CDR3, the DNA is TGTGCCAGCAGCTTAGGATCAGGGGGCTGGGGGGATGAGCAGTTCTTC.

At least ten counts were recorded for this clonotype. This chain connects TRBV2 to TRBJ1-5, with D perhaps TRBD1 (6 bases). Trimming cost V 3 bases and J 5 bases, with 11 bases left between them. CDR3 length: 14 residues. Germline assignment: CDR1 SNHLY and CDR2 FYNNEI. The CDR3 loop reads CASSDRTEDQPQHF. The CDR3 nucleotides read TGTGCCAGCAGTGACAGGACAGAGGATCAGCCCCAGCATTTT.

This clonotype appeared a few times. V gene TRBV28 combines with J gene TRBJ2-4; D gene ambiguous. The CDR3 consists of 15 residues. V gave up 5 bases and J gave up 0 bases, with 11 bases separating them. CDR1 and CDR2 (germline): MDHEN, SYDVKM. The CDR3 DNA is TGTGCCAGCAGTCTCAGAGATATAGCCAAAAACATTCAGTACTTC. Its translation: CASSLRDIAKNIQYF.

The table lists this clonotype with many counts. The chain combines TRBV28 with TRBJ2-5; D is perhaps TRBD2 (5 bases). Trimming cost V 3 bases and J 2 bases, with 16 bases left between them. Per germline, CDR1 MDHEN and CDR2 SYDVKM. This CDR3 has 16 residues. The CDR3 is CASSFYLAGTQETQYF. The CDR3 DNA sequence: TGTGCCAGCAGTTTTTATCTCGCGGGTACTCAAGAGACCCAGTACTTC. The variable domain in full, completed from reference TRBV28 and TRBJ2-5, reads DVKVTQSSRYLVKRTGEKVFLECVQDMDHENMFWYRQDPGLGLRLIYFSYDVKMKEKGDIPEGYSVSREKKERFSLILESASTNQTSMYLCASSFYLAGTQETQYFGPGTRLLVL.

At least ten counts were recorded for this clonotype. The V and J genes are TRBV20-1 and TRBJ1-2; TRBD1 agrees at 9 bases. The CDR3 length is 12 residues. Germline V gene lookup returns CDR1 DFQATT and CDR2 SNEGSKA (reference sequence). Germline trimming cut 3 bases from V and 6 bases from J; bases unmatched to any gene: 2. The CDR3 reads CSASTGGHGYTF. The DNA for the CDR3 is TGCAGTGCTAGTACAGGGGGCCATGGCTACACCTTC.

This clonotype was recorded many times. The chain has TRBV6-5 and TRBJ2-5, with D perhaps assigned TRBD1 or TRBD2 (6 bases each). This CDR3 is built from 15 residues. Germline V gene lookup returns CDR1 MNHEY and CDR2 SVGAGI. V gave up 0 bases and J gave up 2 bases, with 10 bases separating them. This CDR3 reads CASSYSGGDQETQYF. The DNA of the CDR3 is TGTGCCAGCAGTTACTCGGGGGGCGATCAAGAGACCCAGTACTTC.

This clonotype was counted ten times or more. The V call is TRBV5-1, the J call TRBJ1-4; 7 bases align to TRBD1. The junction had 7 bases not matched to a gene; V was cut back by 0 bases and J by 5 bases. Germline V gives CDR1 SGHRS, CDR2 YFSETQ. The CDR3 runs to 16 residues. CDR3 nucleotide sequence: TGCGCCAGCAGCTTGGCCGTGGCAGGGGGAAATGAAAAACTGTTTTTT. Residues: CASSLAVAGGNEKLFF.

In nucleotides, the CDR3 is TGTGCCAGCAGTCTTATCCCATGTCAAACTAATGAAAAACTGTTTTTT. Protein product: CASSLIPCQTNEKLFF. The gene calls are TRBV12-3 or TRBV12-4 and TRBJ1-4, with D hard to call. This CDR3 comprises 16 residues. Between the trimmed V and J ends, which lost 5 bases and 1 base, there was a span of 14 bases.

This clonotype was observed at least ten times. The V and J genes are TRBV20-1 and TRBJ1-1; D is perhaps TRBD1 (5 bases). The V and J ends lost 3 bases and 1 base respectively, with 15 bases between them. CDR3 length equals 15 residues. Germline V gene sequence: CDR1 DFQATT, CDR2 SNEGSKA (reference sequence). The CDR3 DNA reads as TGCAGTGCTAGTTTGACAGCCTCTTGGAACACTGAAGCTTTCTTT. Protein sequence: CSASLTASWNTEAFF.

This clonotype was picked up many times. The chain combines TRBV7-6 with TRBJ2-7, with 10 positions matching TRBD2. Germline V CDR1 and CDR2: SGHVS, FNYEAQ. CDR3 size: 15 residues. Losses at the gene ends were 5 bases for V and 6 bases for J; bases not matched to a gene: 10. The CDR3 sequence is CASSQRLAGVGEQYF. DNA for the CDR3: TGTGCCAGCAGCCAGCGTCTAGCGGGAGTGGGCGAGCAGTACTTC.

This chain joins TRBV5-1 and TRBJ2-5, with TRBD1 identical over 8 bases. This CDR3 contains 17 residues. Germline CDR1 SGHRS, CDR2 YFSETQ. With 2 bases clipped from V and 5 bases from J, the junction kept 14 bases outside the gene matches. CDR3 residues: CASSLRDRSFRGETQYF. The CDR3 DNA reads as TGCGCCAGCAGCTTACGGGACAGGAGTTTTCGGGGGGAGACCCAGTACTTC.